This record covers a single TCR beta chain. This table comes from immunoSEQ multiplex PCR, and its TCRdb copy is limited to in-frame clones, with some not included. The sample has around 99,000 clones; approximately 90% are singletons. This CDR3 region has 13 residues. The V gene's germline CDR1 is LGHDT and CDR2 YNNKEL (reference sequence). V shed 1 base and J shed 7 bases, with 10 bases lying between them. The entry originates in a study of blood T cell repertoires in COVID-19. Across the study: The origin of the acute and convalescent COVID-19 samples was the United States, Italy and Spain. Sources were T cells, B-cell-depleted T cells, or PBMCs; the material itself was cDNA or gDNA.

This TCR was recovered from a human donor in a cohort sampled during active COVID-19. The sequencing input was peripheral blood. The genes are TRBV3-1 (or the pseudogene TRBV3-2) and TRBJ1-2; D remains unclear. The CDR3: CASSQGRGFGYTF. The CDR3 nucleotides are TGTGCCAGCAGCCAAGGTCGAGGGTTTGGCTACACCTTC.